This T cell receptor (beta chain) was recovered during a study of blood T cell repertoires in COVID-19. V lost 4 bases to trimming and J lost 2 bases; unmatched junction nucleotides: 1. The V gene's germline CDR1 is MNHEY and CDR2 SVGEGT. The CDR3 is 13 amino acids. Cohort assignment relied on participant-reported clinical history. Original methodology: Researchers report that nucleated cell counts were estimated from reference gene primer amplification. Method: immunoSEQ multiplex PCR; TCRdb's copy keeps in-frame clones and lacks some. The DNA was the basis for D and trimming; V, J and clone size are from that table. The sample includes roughly 300,000 clones, about 86% of them seen just once.

This TCR came from a woman in her 40s with acute COVID-19. The sample taken for sequencing was PBMCs or T cells enriched from blood (not recorded which). The chain joins TRBV6-2 or TRBV6-3 to TRBJ1-2; 7 bases fit TRBD1. The CDR3 reads CASSLDRNYGYTF. For the CDR3, the DNA is TGTGCCAGCAGTTTGGACAGGAACTATGGCTACACCTTC.